The entry that follows covers one T cell receptor (beta chain) sequence. Its antigen has not been determined. No clone much larger than this one lies a single base away; base qualities are absent. Receptors were amplified or captured by the immunoSEQ multiplex PCR assay. The multiplex PCR relied on a mix of 60 forward primers for TCR Vbeta segments and 13 reverse primers for TCR Jbeta segments. Amplification of the CDR3 region of rearranged TCR beta genes was performed with a multiplex PCR assay on genomic DNA. The Illumina HiSeq System was used to sequence the amplified TCR beta libraries as 87-base-pair reads. From the authors' description of their analysis: Across the 670 or so repertoires, a later analysis counted some 80 million unique TCR beta chains, around 11 million of which were shared by at least two donors. Raw reads were error-corrected and collapsed into unique sequences by a nearest-neighbor algorithm in which closely related sequences were merged to remove PCR and sequencing errors. CDR3 sequences were aligned to IMGT reference sequences to assign V, D and J gene segments. Each retained sequence needed at least a six-nucleotide match to both a V gene segment and a J gene segment. A rearrangement counted as productive if the CDR3 had no stop codons and remained in frame with V and J, and every other rearrangement counted as non-productive. Following IMGT convention, CDR3 was defined as the stretch from the second conserved V-encoded cysteine to the conserved J-encoded phenylalanine. In an earlier analysis of around 570 of the donors, sequences lacking an unambiguous match to a single V gene segment were excluded. An earlier analysis of about 600 of the donors called V segments functional above 56.7% productive rearrangements and segregating when the between-donor standard deviation exceeded 5%. A statistical classification framework was built for diagnosing cytomegalovirus status from the catalog of TCR beta chain sequences. In a later analysis, V and J genes were assigned by comparing TCR nucleotide sequences against IMGT/GENE-DB human TR gene sequences. The TCRdist pipeline was used in a later analysis to assign CDR3 sequences and most-parsimonious VDJ recombination scenarios. In a later analysis, every TCR beta chain was defined by the combination of its CDR3 amino acid sequence and its V-gene family, and reads without a unique V-gene family were dropped. To address suspected cross-contamination and a sequencing artifact, a later analysis removed 450 to 700 highly shared, low-generation-probability nucleotide sequences. In a later analysis, a clonal expansion index was calculated for each public chain from normalized within-repertoire ranks of inferred template counts. Generation probabilities in a later analysis came from a VDJ recombination model fitted to out-of-frame rearrangements, and those results were checked against IGoR. Hypergeometric tests were used in a later analysis to score TCR-TCR, TCR-HLA and TCR-CMV co-occurrence, with a repertoire-size bias correction applied to the TCR pairs. False discovery rates were estimated in a later analysis by permuting HLA or CMV assignments 20 times. In a later analysis, co-occurring TCRs were grouped with DBSCAN, and TCRdist sequence similarity was added when clustering was performed within HLA-allele-positive subsets. For co-occurrence clustering, repertoires with fewer than 30,000 or more than 120,000 public chains were excluded, along with roughly 5 repertoires with anomalous nucleotide sharing. Not all clones reach the TCRdb copy of this immuneACCESS table, which keeps in-frame sequences only. Checked studies attribute under half of the gap to unresolved V genes and leave the rest unexplained. From that table come the V and J calls and clone size; the DNA was used to work out D and trimming. The sample table lists more than 110,000 clones, 75% to 85% of them with a count of one. 3.1% of the sample comes from the top ten.

The data stem from a study of cytomegalovirus exposure and HLA in healthy donors (dated by TCRdb to about 2017). In terms of the full investigation: An earlier analysis of a few hundred of the donors reported 250 to 300 Gb of sequence data and 90 million to 120 million unique TCR beta sequences obtained from about 179 million T cells. Every discovery cohort repertoire had been produced on one sequencing platform. To study patterns of TCR occurrence, a later analysis re-analyzed previously published TCR beta repertoires from 650 to 750 donors and added high-resolution HLA genotyping. Genome-wide SNP genotypes for about 65% of the 666 donors were used in a later genetic analysis, which treated that subset as a discovery cohort. To predict cytomegalovirus infection status, the study brought together high-throughput TCR immunosequencing, statistical association of individual TCRs with disease status, and machine learning. In addition to the first cohort of 666 subjects, a separate validation cohort of under 150 different subjects was used. Alongside the repertoire data, information on donor age, sex, ethnicity and CMV serostatus was compiled. The aim of the study was to test whether cataloging public T cell receptors could identify signatures of past pathogen exposure. Among the roughly 400 genotyped donors, about 83% belonged to the genetic ancestry cluster associated with self-reported Caucasian donors. The study profiled the T cell repertoires of 666 subjects by immunosequencing and related them to cytomegalovirus serostatus. Class I and class II HLA loci were covered by the typing at four-digit resolution. A handful of DR-DQ haplotypes were handled as single units for association and clustering because linkage in the cohort was strong. The number of donors typed differed by locus, with about 629-630 for A, B, C, DRB1 and DQB1, more than 500 for DQA1, some 570 for DPA1, and about 450 for DPB1. Roughly 300 gigabases of sequencing data and approximately 92 million unique TCR sequences made up an early release that covered some 640 HLA-typed donors. In the later analysis, no new phenotypic data were used to find candidate immune exposures; instead, reliance was placed on TCR beta sequences and their occurrence across donors. An earlier analysis of approximately 500 of the donors applied high-throughput TCR beta sequencing to assess whether each TCR beta V gene segment acted as functional or pseudogenic. Among over 350 genotyped donors of the cohort, an average of around 240,000 unique TCR beta nucleotide sequences were sequenced per donor, 15% to 20% of them non-productive.

Study-wide findings and limitations: In the study, approximately 150 TCR beta chains were listed as associated with cytomegalovirus. Linkage disequilibrium might explain the correlated functional status among segregating V segments, but an unknown experimental factor could not be excluded. When HLA alleles, especially DR and DQ, strongly co-occurred, TCR associations were difficult to assign to individual alleles. HLA typing was unavailable for some donors at each locus, so association tests used only the typed subset. Sequencing depth was assumed to be roughly uniform across donors in the presence/absence analyses, though that assumption may not hold. The sequencing pipeline was judged likely to have produced a cluster of highly shared sequence variants as a technical artifact. In a later analysis, most CMV-associated TCR beta chains were found to appear HLA-restricted, with HLA associations seemingly driven largely by CMV exposure. In a later analysis, 16,951 TCR beta sequences were associated with specific HLA alleles at a false discovery rate of 0.05. This cohort had only TCR beta chains sequenced, and the lack of alpha or paired-chain data limited which features could be detected. Immune exposure information for the cohort was limited to CMV serostatus. According to a later genetic analysis, donors in an Asian-associated ancestry cluster had fewer N-insertions in productive TCRs than the approximately 710-donor mean. The classifier was reported to diagnose cytomegalovirus status with high specificity and sensitivity in both the original cohort and the validation cohort. Several of the top co-occurrence clusters appeared to be linked to parvovirus B19, influenza, CMV and Epstein-Barr virus, according to a later analysis. A further reported finding was that TCR beta sequences accurately predicted the HLA-A and HLA-B alleles for most subjects in the first cohort. According to a later analysis, TCR association rates differed among HLA loci, with DRB1 alleles showing the most associated TCRs and HLA-C alleles showing the fewest. V-gene and J-gene trimming of TCR beta chains was associated with a missense DCLRE1C variant in a later genetic analysis, and the association was replicated in an independent cohort. Most TCR sequences were observed very rarely across donors, whereas some public TCRs were present in many individuals. In vitro tests confirmed that a few of the cytomegalovirus-associated TCR beta chains recognize cytomegalovirus antigens. Seventeen rarely observed V segments, including chromosome 9 orphons, were excluded from the earlier analysis of about 600 of the donors because counts were too low. A later analysis found that HLA-associated TCR beta chains were more clonally expanded and had lower generation probabilities than equally common non-associated chains. An earlier analysis of approximately 500 of the donors showed that most TCR beta V segments appeared in productive rearrangements either about 87% or about 30% of the time, which broadly matched IMGT annotations. The authors suggested that the approach could potentially be generalized to other disease states and immunological phenotypes.

The cohort consisted of 650 to 850 healthy bone marrow donors. All cohort members were sampled while nominally healthy, although unrecorded immune exposures were likely present. The donor tested CMV seronegative and was one of the 352 seronegative cohort members. A peripheral blood sample was collected from each donor, and TCR beta sequencing was performed on peripheral blood mononuclear cells. The Qiagen DNeasy Blood Extraction Kit was used to extract genomic DNA from the blood cell samples. Sequencing was carried out using PBMCs. This TCR was recovered from a female donor in good health and CMV-seronegative.

The CDR3 in this case is CASRLAGGNTGELFF. The nucleotide sequence is given as TGTGCCAGCAGACTAGCGGGGGGTAACACCGGGGAGCTGTTTTTT. The sequence is built from TRBV7-3 and TRBJ2-2, with 12 bases aligning to TRBD2. The germline V and J ends show losses of 6 bases and 2 bases respectively, and no gene match explains 1 base of the junction. There are 15 amino acids in the CDR3, from cysteine to phenylalanine inclusive. Just the 45-base CDR3 DNA is kept, in frame starting at base 1. Via the germline V gene, CDR1 is SGHTA and CDR2 FQGTGA.